These 20 T cell receptor beta chains share one sample of origin, sequenced in a study of shared clonotypes between healthy human individuals. Data came from immunoSEQ multiplex PCR; TCRdb stores just in-frame clones and leaves some out. The sample records over 2 million clones, 92% being singletons. Sample: naive CD4+ T cells from PBMCs. The subset here: CD45RA+ positively selected. These receptor sequences come from a man between 18 and 29 years old in good health. Some clones in this sample may be carry-over from other donors' samples.

V is TRBV6-1 and J is TRBJ2-3, with TRBD2 as a possible D gene (6 bases). Germline CDR1 MNHNS, CDR2 SASEGT. CDR3 length: 14 amino acids. The germline V and J ends were trimmed by 2 bases and 6 bases, with 12 bases remaining between them. The CDR3 DNA reads as TGTGCCAGCAGTGAAAACCTAGCGAGGGATACGCAGTATTTT. Translating gives CASSENLARDTQYF.

For this clone: The sample has other DNA sequences that encode this CDR3 too. The rearrangement uses TRBV5-6 and TRBJ1-2; no clear D gene. Germline V gene sequence: CDR1 SGHDT, CDR2 YYEEEE. The V gene lost 0 bases and the J gene lost 5 bases, with 5 bases spanning the gap. The CDR3 is made up of 12 amino acids. As DNA, the CDR3 is TGTGCCAGCAGCTTGGTAGGTTATGGCTACACCTTC. It encodes CASSLVGYGYTF.

The rearrangement uses TRBV30 and TRBJ2-7; no clear D. In germline, CDR1 is GTSNPN, CDR2 SVGIG (reference sequence). The CDR3 contains 14 residues. V was pared by 1 base and J by 5 bases, with 15 bases between. The CDR3 nucleotides are TGTGCCTGGAGTGGGGATTGGTTGACCCACGAGCAGTACTTC. Translation: CAWSGDWLTHEQYF.

The chain links TRBV5-1 to TRBJ2-1, with 11 nucleotides matching TRBD2. The CDR3 contains 15 residues. Germline CDR1 and CDR2: SGHRS and YFSETQ. J was trimmed by 4 bases and V by 3 bases; bases with no gene match: 3. The CDR3 protein is CASSSGLAEYNEQFF. CDR3 nucleotide sequence: TGCGCCAGCAGCTCGGGACTAGCGGAGTACAATGAGCAGTTCTTC.

The rearrangement joins TRBV7-9 to TRBJ2-6; D could derive from TRBD1 or TRBD2 (5 bases each). This CDR3 spans 17 amino acids. CDR1 and CDR2 (germline): SEHNR, FQNEAQ (reference sequence). V dropped 8 bases and J dropped 0 bases, with 17 bases sitting between them. This CDR3 reads CASRGAHTPSGANVLTF. The CDR3 DNA reads TGTGCCAGCCGGGGCGCTCACACTCCCTCTGGGGCCAACGTCCTGACTTTC. The variable domain in full, completed from reference TRBV7-9 and TRBJ2-6, reads DTGVSQNPRHKITKRGQNVTFRCDPISEHNRLYWYRQTLGQGPEFLTYFQNEAQLEKSRLLSDRFSAERPKGSFSTLEIQRTEQGDSAMYLCASRGAHTPSGANVLTFGAGSRLTVL.

This clone was counted between two and nine times. The J gene is TRBJ2-2, the V gene TRBV7-6, with D maybe TRBD2 (5 bases). This CDR3 has 13 residues. Trimming took 5 bases from V and 7 from J, leaving 11 bases between them. CDR1 SGHVS and CDR2 FNYEAQ come from the germline V gene. Written as DNA, the CDR3 is TGTGCCAGCAGCCCGGGGTTTGGCGGGGAGCTGTTTTTT. Its translation: CASSPGFGGELFF. The whole variable domain, remainder taken from reference TRBV7-6 and TRBJ2-2, is GAGVSQSPRYKVTKRGQDVALRCDPISGHVSLYWYRQALGQGPEFLTYFNYEAQQDKSGLPNDRFSAERPEGSISTLTIQRTEQRDSAMYRCASSPGFGGELFFGEGSRLTVL.

V gene TRBV9 combines with J gene TRBJ1-1; D gene ambiguous. CDR3 length: 13 residues. CDR1 and CDR2 (germline): SGDLS, YYNGEE. The V end lost 3 bases, the J end lost 7 bases, and 13 bases lay between the germline ends. In nucleotides, the CDR3 is TGTGCCAGCAGCGGGCAACTTTACAGTGAAGCTTTCTTT. Its protein product is CASSGQLYSEAFF.

About this clone itself: The sample contains more than one DNA sequence encoding this CDR3. The chain recombines TRBV18 with TRBJ2-5, with 9 bases fitting TRBD1. The V segment lost 3 bases and the J segment 4 bases; nucleotides outside the gene matches: 3. CDR1 is KGHSH, CDR2 LQKENI, per germline. The CDR3 is 14 residues long. CDR3 sequence reads: CASSPTGGGETQYF. In nucleotides, the CDR3 is TGTGCCAGCTCACCGACAGGGGGTGGAGAGACCCAGTACTTC.

The CDR3 DNA is TGCAGCGCCTCATTGGGACAAGGAATAGGTACGCAGTATTTT. It yields the protein CSASLGQGIGTQYF. The chain has TRBV29-1 and TRBJ2-3; possible D gene TRBD1, 6 bases. Germline-derived CDR1 and CDR2 are SQVTM and ANQGSEA. This CDR3 contains 14 residues. Trimming took off 7 bases at V and 8 bases at J, with 22 bases between the two ends.

This sequence joins TRBV6-1 and TRBJ2-1, with 16 positions matching TRBD2. The CDR3 extends over 19 amino acids. Germline V CDR1 and CDR2: MNHNS, SASEGT. V lost 3 bases, J lost 2 bases, and 7 bases stayed unmatched. The CDR3 sequence is CASSDWGLAGGPTYNEQFF. The CDR3 DNA is TGTGCCAGCAGTGACTGGGGACTAGCGGGAGGGCCTACCTACAATGAGCAGTTCTTC.

Only one count was recorded for this clone. CDR3: CASSHPSGGTDTQYF. CDR3 DNA: TGTGCCAGCAGTCACCCTAGCGGGGGCACAGATACGCAGTATTTT. The chain joins TRBV28 to TRBJ2-3; 9 nucleotides match TRBD2. This CDR3 has 15 amino acids. The V and J ends lost 5 bases and 1 base, in that order; junction bases with no gene match: 4. Germline V lookup: CDR1 MDHEN, CDR2 SYDVKM.

J is TRBJ2-2 and V is TRBV6-1; the D is unclear. The V end lost 8 bases, the J end lost 2 bases, and 15 bases lay between the germline ends. The CDR3 length is 15 residues. Germline CDR1 and CDR2: MNHNS and SASEGT. Here the CDR3 DNA reads TGTGCCAGCGATTCGCCCCTGATTAACACCGGGGAGCTGTTTTTT. Its protein is CASDSPLINTGELFF.

The table lists this clone with a count of one. This chain links TRBV27 with TRBJ2-1, with 11 bases matching TRBD2. Trimming took 8 bases from V and 2 from J; bases not matched to a gene: 8. This CDR3 is built from 16 residues. From germline, CDR1 is MNHEY and CDR2 SMNVEV (reference sequence). The CDR3 bases are TGTGCCAGCCGGTCCATAGCGGGAGGGGCCTACAATGAGCAGTTCTTC. Amino acids: CASRSIAGGAYNEQFF.

The chain has TRBV7-3 and TRBJ2-5; TRBD2 is a possible D gene (6 bases). The CDR3 contains 14 residues. V was trimmed by 2 bases and J by 4 bases, leaving 11 bases between them. Per the germline V gene, CDR1 is SGHTA and CDR2 is FQGTGA. The CDR3 nucleotides read TGTGCCAGCAGCTTATTCCCGGGAGCAGAGACCCAGTACTTC. This translates into CASSLFPGAETQYF.

This clone was counted a single time. The CDR3 DNA sequence: TGTGCCAGCAGTGAAGGTCAGCTCAATCAGCCCCAGCATTTT. It specifies CASSEGQLNQPQHF. The gene calls are TRBV6-1 and TRBJ1-5, with D uncertain. Per germline, CDR1 MNHNS and CDR2 SASEGT. Between the trimmed V and J ends, which lost 1 base and 3 bases, there was a span of 7 bases. The length of the CDR3 is 14 residues.

V gene TRBV6-6 combines with J gene TRBJ2-2; D might be TRBD2 (5 bases). Per germline, CDR1 MNHNY and CDR2 SVGAGI (reference sequence). Trimming took off 6 bases at V and 0 bases at J, with 14 bases between the two ends. This CDR3 comprises 16 residues. CDR3 nucleotides: TGTGCCAGCAGCAACCGGGAACTGTCGAACACCGGGGAGCTGTTTTTT. Translating gives CASSNRELSNTGELFF.

DNA for the CDR3: TGCGCCAGCAGCGTCGGACAGTGGGAGCAGTACTTC. It translates to CASSVGQWEQYF. The chain joins TRBV5-1 to TRBJ2-7, with a tentative D call TRBD1 (6 bases). Between the trimmed V and J ends, which lost 4 bases and 7 bases, there was a span of 12 bases. The CDR3 runs 12 residues. CDR1 is SGHRS and CDR2 is YFSETQ in the germline V gene.

V usage is TRBV5-1 and J usage is TRBJ1-3, with D possibly being TRBD1 (6 bases). CDR1 is SGHRS, CDR2 YFSETQ, per germline. The CDR3 covers 15 residues. The V end lost 2 bases, the J end lost 4 bases, and 13 bases lay between the germline ends. CDR3 nucleotide sequence: TGCGCCAGCAGCTTTGCAGGGGACGCGGGAAACACCATATATTTT. It yields the protein CASSFAGDAGNTIYF.

This chain uses TRBV30 with TRBJ1-5; the D gene is possibly TRBD1 (6 bases). Trimming pared 1 base from V and 10 bases from J, leaving 23 bases between. CDR3 size: 16 residues. Per germline, CDR1 GTSNPN and CDR2 SVGIG (reference sequence). CDR3: CAWSARGGTQGLPQHF. The CDR3 bases are TGTGCCTGGAGTGCAAGGGGGGGGACCCAAGGGCTACCCCAGCATTTT.

This clone has just one count. The chain carries TRBV28 and TRBJ2-1; D is possibly TRBD1 (5 bases). Trimming left V 3 bases short and J 2 bases short, with 8 bases between. Per germline, CDR1 MDHEN and CDR2 SYDVKM. The CDR3 runs to 14 residues. CDR3 in amino acids: CASSFQGTYNEQFF. The CDR3 coding sequence is TGTGCCAGCAGTTTCCAGGGAACCTACAATGAGCAGTTCTTC.